The 19 T cell receptor beta chains in this list originate from one sample, sequenced in a study of early T cells in non-severe SARS-CoV-2 infection. Using its own MiXCR run on the 5' RACE reads, TCRdb lists one record per CDR3 protein. The sample contains about 80,000 distinct CDR3 sequences, 5% of which appear only once. The sequenced sample was whole blood, obtained at baseline. All receptors come from an adult who was a healthcare worker with PCR-confirmed SARS-CoV-2 infection or an uninfected control (not recorded which).

This clonotype was observed many times. This sequence joins TRBV29-1 and TRBJ2-2, with 7 bases identical to TRBD2. With V trimmed by 3 bases and J by 3 bases, 7 bases remained unmatched. CDR1 and CDR2 (germline): SQVTM, ANQGSEA. The CDR3 has 15 amino acids. The CDR3 nucleotides are TGCAGCGTTGAGGGCGGGAGAGGGGACACCGGGGAGCTGTTTTTT. It specifies CSVEGGRGDTGELFF.

This clonotype was seen at least ten times. The chain uses TRBV12-3 or TRBV12-4 and TRBJ1-5; D is unclear. This CDR3 region has 15 residues. V was clipped by 6 bases and J by 2 bases, with 14 bases between them. As DNA, the CDR3 is TGTGCCAGCAGCGCGCCGGGAATAGGCAATCAGCCCCAGCATTTT. The encoded protein is CASSAPGIGNQPQHF.

This clonotype was seen ten or more times. This rearrangement joins TRBV13 to TRBJ1-2; a weak D match, TRBD1 (5 bases). Germline-derived CDR1 and CDR2 are PRHDT and FYEKMQ (reference sequence). The V end lost 7 bases, the J end lost 8 bases, and 11 bases lay between the germline ends. CDR3 length equals 11 residues. CDR3 residues: CASTGWGGYTF. The CDR3 coding sequence is TGTGCCAGCACCGGGTGGGGCGGCTACACCTTC. The variable domain in full, completed from reference TRBV13 and TRBJ1-2, reads AAGVIQSPRHLIKEKRETATLKCYPIPRHDTVYWYQQGPGQDPQFLISFYEKMQSDKGSIPDRFSAQQFSDYHSELNMSSLELGDSALYFCASTGWGGYTFGSGTRLTVV.

This clonotype was detected only a few times. V and J are TRBV5-1 and TRBJ1-2; weak D call: TRBD1 (6 bases). CDR1 is SGHRS and CDR2 is YFSETQ in the germline V gene. V lost 5 bases to trimming and J lost 4 bases, with 18 bases between them. The CDR3 sequence is 15 residues long. CDR3 in amino acids: CASSPDSLRSYGYTF. Written as DNA, the CDR3 is TGCGCCAGCAGTCCGGACAGCTTAAGATCCTATGGCTACACCTTC. Filled out from reference TRBV5-1 and TRBJ1-2, the complete variable domain reads KAGVTQTPRYLIKTRGQQVTLSCSPISGHRSVSWYQQTPGQGLQFLFEYFSETQRNKGNFPGRFSGRQFSNSRSEMNVSTLELGDSALYLCASSPDSLRSYGYTFGSGTRLTVV.

This clonotype was detected a few times. The chain uses TRBV29-1 and TRBJ1-5; D remains ambiguous. Trimming left V 4 bases short and J 6 bases short, with 7 bases between. Germline V CDR1 and CDR2: SQVTM, ANQGSEA. The CDR3 is made up of 11 amino acids. Here the CDR3 DNA reads TGCAGCGTTGGCGGAAGTCAGCCCCAGCATTTT. This encodes CSVGGSQPQHF.

This clonotype appeared many times. The chain links TRBV12-3 or TRBV12-4 to TRBJ1-2, with 7 bases fitting TRBD1. Trimming cost V 10 bases and J 3 bases; bases outside gene matches: 14. CDR3 length equals 15 residues. CDR3 loop: CATATERQGDYGYTF. CDR3 nucleotide sequence: TGTGCCACCGCTACCGAAAGACAGGGAGACTATGGCTACACCTTC.

This clonotype was observed many times. This chain connects TRBV6-5 to TRBJ2-7; D is possibly TRBD2 (5 bases). Looked up from germline, CDR1 is MNHEY and CDR2 is SVGAGI. The CDR3 is made up of 15 amino acids. With 0 bases removed from V and 0 bases from J, the gap between germline ends came to 9 bases. The CDR3 spells CASSYSLAPSYEQYF. The CDR3 nucleotides are TGTGCCAGCAGTTACTCCCTAGCACCCTCCTACGAGCAGTACTTC.

The sample holds many counts of this clonotype. The V and J genes are TRBV5-1 and TRBJ1-2, with a tentative D call TRBD1 (5 bases). The CDR3 length is 14 residues. V gave up 7 bases and J gave up 3 bases, with 16 bases separating them. CDR1 is SGHRS and CDR2 is YFSETQ in the germline V gene. This chain's CDR3 is CASGEPGGDYGYTF. The CDR3 bases are TGCGCCAGCGGGGAACCCGGGGGTGACTATGGCTACACCTTC.

This clonotype is a singleton in its sample. A single base separates this from a much larger clone, so it may be a read error. The chain combines TRBV7-9 with TRBJ1-6, with 8 bases identical to TRBD1. CDR1 and CDR2 (germline): SEHNR, FQNEAQ (reference sequence). After removal of 3 bases from V and 13 bases from J, the junction contained 8 bases not matched to a gene. This CDR3 has 14 residues. This chain's CDR3 is CASSFQGQGMPLHF. The DNA for the CDR3 is TGTGCCAGCAGCTTCCAAGGACAGGGAATGCCCCTCCACTTT.

This clonotype was counted ten times or more. The J gene is TRBJ2-6, the V gene TRBV18, with D hard to call. Between the trimmed V and J ends, which lost 5 bases and 4 bases, there was a span of 12 bases. This CDR3 is 15 amino acids long. Germline CDR1 is KGHSH and CDR2 is LQKENI. Here the CDR3 reads CASSDGIAGANVLTF. CDR3 nucleotide sequence: TGTGCCAGCTCAGACGGCATCGCCGGGGCCAACGTCCTGACTTTC. Filled out from reference TRBV18 and TRBJ2-6, the complete variable domain reads NAGVMQNPRHLVRRRGQEARLRCSPMKGHSHVYWYRQLPEEGLKFMVYLQKENIIDESGMPKERFSAEFPKEGPSILRIQQVVRGDSAAYFCASSDGIAGANVLTFGAGSRLTVL.

This clonotype was counted only a few times. V usage is TRBV11-2 and J usage is TRBJ1-1; 8 bases align to TRBD1. This CDR3 spans 13 amino acids. The junction had 4 bases not matched to a gene; V was cut back by 5 bases and J by 5 bases. Germline CDR1 is SGHAT and CDR2 is FQNNGV. The DNA of the CDR3 is TGTGCCAGCAGCGCAAACAGGGGGACTGAAGCTTTCTTT. Protein: CASSANRGTEAFF.

This clonotype was observed a handful of times. V usage is TRBV11-2 and J usage is TRBJ2-1, with 15 positions matching TRBD2. V lost 4 bases, J lost 4 bases, and 5 bases stayed unmatched. Per the germline V gene, CDR1 is SGHAT and CDR2 is FQNNGV. The CDR3 loop spans 17 amino acids. DNA for the CDR3: TGTGCCAGCAGCTCCGGGACTAGCGGGAGGACGTACAATGAGCAGTTCTTC. Amino acids: CASSSGTSGRTYNEQFF.

This clonotype was found many times. The chain links TRBV7-9 to TRBJ2-3, with D unresolved. Germline-derived CDR1 and CDR2 are SEHNR and FQNEAQ (reference sequence). Trimming stripped 6 bases from V and 3 bases from J, with 10 bases between. The CDR3 sequence is 13 residues long. The CDR3 DNA reads TGTGCCAGCAGACCCTCCGGGACAGATACGCAGTATTTT. This translates into CASRPSGTDTQYF.

This clonotype appeared many times. CDR3 sequence: CASSFTLGTGELFF. The CDR3 coding sequence is TGCGCCAGCAGCTTTACACTAGGCACCGGGGAGCTGTTTTTT. This chain links TRBV5-1 with TRBJ2-2; D is perhaps TRBD2 (5 bases). Per the germline V gene, CDR1 is SGHRS and CDR2 is YFSETQ. This CDR3 is built from 14 residues. Trimming took 2 bases from V and 4 from J, leaving 9 bases between them.

This clonotype was seen many times. The genes are TRBV7-6 and TRBJ2-3; TRBD2 agrees at 12 bases. Trimming cost V 5 bases and J 5 bases; bases outside gene matches: 8. CDR3 size: 16 residues. Germline V CDR1 and CDR2: SGHVS, FNYEAQ. CDR3 DNA: TGTGCCAGCAGCAGTCCTAGCGGGAGGGCCGAAGATACGCAGTATTTT. As protein: CASSSPSGRAEDTQYF.

This chain joins TRBV3-1 and TRBJ1-2, with TRBD1 as a possible D gene (5 bases). Germline V CDR1 and CDR2: LGHDT, YNNKEL (reference sequence). Trimming cost V 1 base and J 1 base, with 7 bases left between them. CDR3 length equals 14 residues. Here the CDR3 reads CASSQAGGNYGYTF. The CDR3 DNA is TGTGCCAGCAGCCAAGCGGGGGGTAACTATGGCTACACCTTC.

V usage is TRBV7-2 and J usage is TRBJ1-6; 12 bases agree with TRBD1. Germline assignment: CDR1 SGHTA and CDR2 FQGNSA. This CDR3 region has 20 residues. Losses at the gene ends were 1 base for V and 1 base for J; bases not matched to a gene: 8. The CDR3, as DNA: TGTGCCAGCAGCTTAGGGCGACCGGGACAGGGGGCTTCCTATAATTCACCCCTCCACTTT. Translated, it gives CASSLGRPGQGASYNSPLHF. The full variable domain, with the rest looked up from reference TRBV7-2 and TRBJ1-6, is GAGVSQSPSNKVTEKGKDVELRCDPISGHTALYWYRQSLGQGLEFLIYFQGNSAPDKSGLPSDRFSAERTGGSVSTLTIQRTQQEDSAVYLCASSLGRPGQGASYNSPLHFGNGTRLTVT.

This clonotype was picked up many times. The chain carries TRBV7-9 and TRBJ1-1, with D unresolved. This CDR3 contains 13 residues. Germline V CDR1 and CDR2: SEHNR, FQNEAQ (reference sequence). V was clipped by 5 bases and J by 5 bases, with 12 bases between them. CDR3 loop: CASSPERRTEAFF. DNA of the CDR3: TGTGCCAGCAGCCCTGAGCGCCGGACTGAAGCTTTCTTT. The full variable domain, rest sourced from reference TRBV7-9 and TRBJ1-1, is DTGVSQNPRHKITKRGQNVTFRCDPISEHNRLYWYRQTLGQGPEFLTYFQNEAQLEKSRLLSDRFSAERPKGSFSTLEIQRTEQGDSAMYLCASSPERRTEAFFGQGTRLTVV.

This chain links TRBV28 with TRBJ1-1; 8 bases map to TRBD1. Germline assignment: CDR1 MDHEN and CDR2 SYDVKM. The CDR3 length is 15 residues. V trimming: 4 bases; J trimming: 4 bases; junction bases outside the gene matches: 8. The CDR3: CASSSSSGQATEAFF. CDR3 bases: TGTGCCAGCAGTTCCTCCTCGGGACAGGCCACTGAAGCTTTCTTT.